This T cell receptor (beta chain) was found in a study of cytomegalovirus exposure and HLA in healthy donors. Regarding this clone: What it recognizes is unknown.

Both 60 Vbeta primers and 13 Jbeta primers went into the PCR. TCRdb's copy holds only in-frame clones and misses some; the assay was immunoSEQ multiplex PCR. The repertoire holds fewer than 150,000 clones, roughly 80% seen once, with 4% to 5% in the top ten. Study-wide findings and caveats: The authors later found most CMV-associated TCR beta chains appeared HLA-restricted. Association of 16,951 TCR beta sequences with HLA alleles was found at 0.05 false discovery rate in a later analysis.

The CDR3 consists of 16 residues. From germline, CDR1 is MNHEY and CDR2 SMNVEV (reference sequence). The V end was cut by 5 bases, the J end by 5 bases, with 22 bases between. This chain uses TRBV27 with TRBJ2-7; D perhaps matches TRBD2 (5 bases). Sequenced: PBMCs. The receptor was isolated from a man aged 35-49 years in good health and CMV-seropositive. The CDR3 DNA sequence: TGTGCCAGCAGTCCCGAAATTGCCGGGATCGGCGACGAGCAGTACTTC. Protein sequence: CASSPEIAGIGDEQYF.